The sequence of this T cell receptor beta chain was determined in a study of T cell responses to AZD1222 COVID-19 vaccine. Study-wide points: Only a handful of individuals given AZD1222 were seropositive at baseline.

Regarding this clone: The antigen is not known.

TCRdb's table, derived via immunoSEQ multiplex PCR, lists solely in-frame clones and lacks some. The sample consists of 30,000 to 35,000 clones, 80% to 95% of them appearing once. This CDR3 is 16 amino acids long. V gave up 4 bases and J gave up 0 bases; unmatched junction bases: 5. Germline CDR1 and CDR2: LGHDT and YNNKEL (reference sequence). The sample here was peripheral blood, taken on day 0 of AZD1222 vaccination. This TCR derives from an adult in good health. The chain recombines TRBV3-1 (or the pseudogene TRBV3-2) with TRBJ2-1, with 8 bases fitting TRBD2. The CDR3 loop reads CASSRLAGNSYNEQFF. CDR3 DNA sequence: TGTGCCAGCAGCCGCCTAGCGGGTAACTCCTACAATGAGCAGTTCTTC.